This TCR beta chain is drawn from a study of blood T cell repertoires in COVID-19. Turning to the study itself: T cells, B-cell-depleted T cells, or PBMCs supplied cDNA or gDNA.

TCRdb's copy holds only in-frame clones and misses some; the assay was immunoSEQ multiplex PCR. The sample yields 69,000 or so clones, 90% seen once. There are 13 residues in the CDR3. V lost 3 bases and J lost 6, with 12 bases in between. CDR1 is MNHNS, CDR2 SASEGT, per germline. The specimen sequenced was peripheral blood. The rearrangement joins TRBV6-1 to TRBJ2-7; possibly TRBD2 for D (5 bases). The receptor's source is a man between 45 and 60 years old with acute or convalescent COVID-19. CDR3 bases: TGTGCCAGCAGTGAGTCGGGGTTTGGCGAGCAGTACTTC. Protein: CASSESGFGEQYF.